The 32 T cell receptor beta chains in this list originate from one sample, sequenced in a study of T cell repertoires in cytomegalovirus infection. TCRdb fed the reads into MiXCR, producing one record per CDR3 protein. The table shows fewer than 200,000 distinct CDR3 sequences, with approximately 19% occurring only once. Sequencing was carried out using PBMCs. These receptors originate from a human donor in good health (CMV status not recorded). Some clones in this sample may be carry-over from other donors' samples.

For this clonotype: The limits of the CDR3 on the DNA are not certain, so only TCRdb's listed CDR3 is given. The chain links TRBV5-1 to TRBJ2-2; TRBD1 is taken as the D call from the table, unchecked against the DNA. A total of 15 residues make up the CDR3, ends included. Germline CDR1 is SGHRS and CDR2 is YFSETQ. The CDR3 region is CASSSGQGDTGELFF.

This clonotype was counted between two and nine times. The chain has TRBV6-6 and TRBJ1-2, with D possibly TRBD1 on 6 matching bases. Trimming removed 7 bases at V and 1 base at J, with 16 bases between. This CDR3 spans 15 amino acids. Germline assignment: CDR1 MNHNY and CDR2 SVGAGI (reference sequence). DNA of the CDR3: TGTGCCAGCAAGGCAGGTCAGGGGCGTAACTATGGCTACACCTTC. Translated: CASKAGQGRNYGYTF.

With regard to this clonotype: Possible read error: a much larger clone is one base away. This chain connects TRBV7-8 to TRBJ1-1, with D uncertain. The germline V gene encodes CDR1 SGHVS and CDR2 FQNEAQ. V lost 4 bases and J 5 bases, leaving 11 bases between the germline ends. The CDR3 is made up of 13 amino acids. DNA of the CDR3: TGTGCCAGCAGCTATGGACCTCGGACTGAAGCTTTCTTT. Protein: CASSYGPRTEAFF.

This clonotype was counted at least ten times. The rearrangement joins TRBV6-6 to TRBJ2-2, with 9 positions matching TRBD2. CDR3 length equals 16 residues. Germline V gives CDR1 MNHNY, CDR2 SVGAGI (reference sequence). V lost 8 bases to trimming and J lost 8 bases; unmatched junction nucleotides: 15. The CDR3 sequence is CASGRNGLANNGELFF. The CDR3 DNA is TGTGCCAGCGGACGTAATGGACTAGCGAACAATGGGGAGCTGTTTTTT.

This clonotype turned up a few times. The chain has TRBV5-1 and TRBJ1-1; 7 bases agree with TRBD1. The CDR3 has 13 amino acids. After removal of 7 bases from V and 4 bases from J, the junction contained 7 bases not matched to a gene. Germline loops: CDR1 SGHRS, CDR2 YFSETQ. CDR3 residues: CASPTGKGTEAFF. CDR3 nucleotide sequence: TGCGCCAGCCCGACAGGGAAGGGCACTGAAGCTTTCTTT.

In this sample, this clonotype turned up many times. The chain links TRBV7-2 to TRBJ1-6; TRBD1 aligns across 7 bases. Unmatched junction bases numbered 5, after V lost 0 bases and J lost 9 bases. The CDR3 spans 15 residues. CDR1 is SGHTA, CDR2 FQGNSA, per germline. CDR3 protein: CASSLAGTEGSPLHF. The CDR3 region has the DNA TGTGCCAGCAGCTTAGCTGGGACAGAAGGTTCACCCCTCCACTTT.

This clonotype was seen many times. This sequence joins TRBV10-3 and TRBJ2-7; D may be TRBD2 (6 bases). Germline V gives CDR1 ENHRY, CDR2 SYGVKD. V lost 6 bases, J lost 3 bases, and 15 bases lay in between. The CDR3 has 14 residues. The CDR3 here is CAISWEGGRYEQYF. The DNA of the CDR3 is TGTGCCATCAGCTGGGAAGGAGGGCGCTACGAGCAGTACTTC.

This clonotype was seen just once. Germline is not matched at one junction end, which may reflect a read error. The chain is built from TRBV5-6 and TRBJ1-5; D unclear. The CDR3 spans 13 residues. Germline CDR1 is SGHDT and CDR2 is YYEEEE. This chain's CDR3 is CASSLGNRQPRHF. The DNA for the CDR3 is TGTGCCAGCAGCTTGGGCAATCGGCAGCCCCGGCATTTT.

V is TRBV10-2 and J is TRBJ2-3; D may be TRBD1 or TRBD2 (6 bases each). Germline V lookup: CDR1 WSHSY, CDR2 SAAADI. Trimming took 2 bases from V and 2 from J, leaving 20 bases between them. This CDR3 is built from 18 residues. CDR3 amino acids: CASSEGGGSRTLTDTQYF. In DNA form, the CDR3 reads TGCGCCAGCAGTGAGGGAGGGGGATCAAGGACCCTCACAGATACGCAGTATTTT.

This clonotype was found many times. CDR3 DNA sequence: TGTGCCAGCAGTTCCTCCCGGGGTGGCTACACCTTC. Its translation: CASSSSRGGYTF. This sequence joins TRBV12-3 or TRBV12-4 and TRBJ1-2, with D unresolved. V was shortened by 4 bases and J by 7 bases, with 10 bases between the two germline ends. This CDR3 contains 12 residues.

The chain has TRBV20-1 and TRBJ1-6; unclear D gene. Deletions cut 0 bases from V and 6 bases from J, with 6 bases between. The length of the CDR3 is 13 residues. CDR1 and CDR2 from the germline V gene are DFQATT and SNEGSKA (reference sequence). CDR3 sequence reads: CSAREDPNSPLHF. The CDR3 DNA reads TGCAGTGCTAGAGAGGACCCTAATTCACCCCTCCACTTT.

This chain connects TRBV5-1 to TRBJ2-2, with 10 bases identical to TRBD2. After removal of 1 base from V and 0 bases from J, the junction contained 3 bases not matched to a gene. The V gene's germline CDR1 is SGHRS and CDR2 YFSETQ. The CDR3 spans 17 residues. The CDR3 loop is CASSLLTSGANTGELFF. CDR3 DNA: TGCGCCAGCAGCTTGTTAACTAGCGGGGCGAACACCGGGGAGCTGTTTTTT.

At least ten counts were recorded for this clonotype. The V and J genes are TRBV7-4 and TRBJ1-1; TRBD1 might be the D (5 bases). V dropped 3 bases and J dropped 1 base, with 12 bases sitting between them. Per the germline V gene, CDR1 is SGHVT and CDR2 is SQSDAQ. CDR3 length: 15 residues. The DNA of the CDR3 is TGTGCCAGCAGCTTGGTGGGACGGGAGAACACTGAAGCTTTCTTT. It yields the protein CASSLVGRENTEAFF.

The rearrangement joins TRBV2 to TRBJ1-2, with TRBD1 matching 9 bases. After removal of 6 bases from V and 3 bases from J, the junction contained 5 bases not matched to a gene. CDR3 size: 14 residues. Germline CDR1 and CDR2: SNHLY and FYNNEI. In DNA, the CDR3 is TGTGCCAGCAGGTCTACAGGGGGCGACTATGGCTACACCTTC. Protein: CASRSTGGDYGYTF.

Ten or more counts support this clonotype. This chain joins TRBV7-2 and TRBJ1-5, with TRBD1 identical over 8 bases. CDR3 length: 15 amino acids. The trim removed 5 bases at V and 4 bases at J, leaving 7 bases unmatched. CDR1 and CDR2 (germline): SGHTA, FQGNSA. The CDR3 here is CASSPDRGRNQPQHF. Here the CDR3 DNA reads TGTGCCAGCAGCCCAGACAGGGGACGTAATCAGCCCCAGCATTTT.

This clonotype has more than one count but fewer than ten. V is TRBV6-2 or TRBV6-3 and J is TRBJ1-5, with a weak D call TRBD1 (5 bases). V lost 1 base to trimming and J lost 2 bases, with 15 bases between them. The germline gives CDR1 MNHEY, CDR2 SVGEGT. The CDR3 runs 17 residues. The CDR3 nucleotides read TGTGCCAGCAGTTACTTTCCACGGGGGTCGGGCAATCAGCCCCAGCATTTT. Translating gives CASSYFPRGSGNQPQHF.

This clonotype was seen a handful of times. The V gene is TRBV27, the J gene TRBJ1-2; D is unclear. The CDR3 consists of 14 residues. V was pared by 3 bases and J by 3 bases, with 11 bases between. The germline V gene has CDR1 MNHEY and CDR2 SMNVEV (reference sequence). Here the CDR3 reads CASSFGGRDYGYTF. As DNA, the CDR3 is TGTGCCAGCAGTTTCGGAGGAAGGGACTATGGCTACACCTTC.

The V call is TRBV10-3, the J call TRBJ2-3; D tentatively fits TRBD1 or TRBD2 (6 bases each). The V end was cut by 3 bases, the J end by 5 bases, with 18 bases between. There are 16 residues in the CDR3. The germline gives CDR1 ENHRY, CDR2 SYGVKD. CDR3 coding DNA: TGTGCCATCAGTGACCCTACACGGGGGCAGGGAGATACGCAGTATTTT. Its protein product is CAISDPTRGQGDTQYF.

In regard to this clonotype: One end of the junction fails to match germline, which may point to a read error. The chain uses TRBV10-3 and TRBJ2-3; no clear D. The CDR3 covers 17 residues. The V gene's germline CDR1 is ENHRY and CDR2 SYGVKD. The CDR3 DNA reads as TGTGCCATCAGTGAGCCATCCAAAACAGAGAGCACAGATACGAAGTATTTT. Translated: CAISEPSKTESTDTKYF.

About this clonotype: Germline is not matched at one junction end, which may reflect a read error. The rearrangement links TRBV6-6 to TRBJ2-2; 14 bases agree with TRBD2. This CDR3 is 18 amino acids long. Germline V CDR1 and CDR2: MNHNY, SVGAGI (reference sequence). In DNA form, the CDR3 reads TGTGCCAACAGTCTGACTAGCGGGAGGGCCATAAGCACCGGGGAGCTGTTTTTT. Encoded protein: CANSLTSGRAISTGELFF.

A remark on this clonotype: The DNA is omitted, as the CDR3 cannot be located on it reliably, and the CDR3 follows TCRdb's listing. The V and J genes are TRBV20-1 and TRBJ2-5; the tabulated D call, TRBD2, remains unverified against the DNA. Inclusive of both ends, the CDR3 amounts to 17 amino acids. CDR1 and CDR2 from the germline V gene are DFQATT and SNEGSKA (reference sequence). The CDR3 loop is CSASRTSAAGGRKTQYF.

The gene calls are TRBV9 and TRBJ2-5; D may correspond to TRBD1 or TRBD2 (5 bases each). V was cut by 1 base and J by 2 bases, with 15 bases left in between. The CDR3 sequence is 16 residues long. Per the germline V gene, CDR1 is SGDLS and CDR2 is YYNGEE. The DNA for the CDR3 is TGTGCCAGCAGCGTAAGAATTAGTGAGGGGCAAGAGACCCAGTACTTC. Protein product: CASSVRISEGQETQYF.

This clonotype has ten or more counts. The J gene is TRBJ1-1, the V gene TRBV7-2, with D possibly matching TRBD1 (5 bases). The ends were cut back, 5 bases at V and 4 bases at J, with 14 bases in the middle. CDR1 is SGHTA and CDR2 is FQGNSA in the germline V gene. The CDR3 length is 14 residues. In DNA form, the CDR3 reads TGTGCCAGCAGCACCCCGGGGGTGGGCACTGAAGCTTTCTTT. As protein: CASSTPGVGTEAFF.

Points on this clonotype: Its ends do not fully match the called genes, so a read error is possible. The chain is built from TRBV5-6 and TRBJ1-1; perhaps TRBD1 as D (5 bases). There are 14 residues in the CDR3. Germline V lookup: CDR1 SGHDT, CDR2 YYEEEE. The CDR3 bases are TGTGCCAGCAGCTTGGACAGGAAAAACACTGAAGCTTACTTT. It encodes CASSLDRKNTEAYF.

To note about this clonotype: A much larger clone lies one base from this, so it may be a read error. The chain carries TRBV7-3 and TRBJ2-2; D might be TRBD2 (6 bases). The CDR3 contains 14 residues. Germline CDR1 is SGHTA and CDR2 is FQGTGA. In DNA, the CDR3 is TGTGCCAGCCAGTGGAGGGCCCCCACCGTGGAGCTGTTTTTT. This codes for CASQWRAPTVELFF.

In its sample, this clonotype was seen many times. The gene calls are TRBV11-2 and TRBJ1-4; D gene ambiguous. CDR1 is SGHAT, CDR2 FQNNGV, per germline. CDR3 length: 13 residues. Deletions cut 4 bases from V and 6 bases from J, with 9 bases between. The CDR3 DNA follows: TGTGCCAGCAGCTCGGGCGGGGATGAAAAACTGTTTTTT. This gives the protein CASSSGGDEKLFF. Combining the CDR3 with reference TRBV11-2 and TRBJ1-4 gives the whole variable domain EAGVAQSPRYKIIEKRQSVAFWCNPISGHATLYWYQQILGQGPKLLIQFQNNGVVDDSQLPKDRFSAERLKGVDSTLKIQPAKLEDSAVYLCASSSGGDEKLFFGSGTQLSVL.

The sample holds a few counts of this clonotype. The chain couples TRBV19 to TRBJ2-3; D is perhaps TRBD1 or TRBD2 (6 bases each). Germline CDR1 reads LNHDA; CDR2 reads SQIVND (reference sequence). This CDR3 region has 17 residues. The V and J ends lost 3 bases and 2 bases respectively, with 18 bases between them. The CDR3 sequence is CASSMLGRGHPTDTQYF. The CDR3 DNA is TGTGCCAGTAGTATGTTGGGGCGGGGACACCCCACAGATACGCAGTATTTT.

This clonotype came up once. The CDR3 nucleotides are TGTGCCAGCTCATCCCGGACGGACTCTGGAAACACCATATATTTT. As protein: CASSSRTDSGNTIYF. The rearrangement uses TRBV18 and TRBJ1-3; D is unresolved. Germline CDR1 KGHSH, CDR2 LQKENI. Trimming removed 5 bases from V and 0 bases from J, with 11 bases in between. CDR3 length: 15 amino acids.

This clonotype was seen repeatedly, ten times or more. V and J are TRBV11-1 and TRBJ2-1; 7 bases map to TRBD2. V was pared by 5 bases and J by 3 bases, with 16 bases of the junction left unmatched. There are 18 residues in the CDR3. Germline V gene lookup returns CDR1 SGHAT and CDR2 FQDESV (reference sequence). CDR3 loop: CASSPEGWRERLYNEQFF. CDR3 nucleotides: TGTGCCAGCAGCCCTGAAGGTTGGCGGGAGCGCCTCTACAATGAGCAGTTCTTC.

Regarding this clonotype: This may be a read error, as it is one base from a much larger clone. CDR3 loop: CASSLAGNYGYTF. The CDR3 DNA reads as TGTGCCAGCAGCTTGGCGGGTAACTATGGCTACACCTTC. V usage is TRBV7-2 and J usage is TRBJ1-2; D is unclear. The CDR3 consists of 13 residues. Deletions cut 3 bases from V and 1 base from J, with 6 bases between. Per the germline V gene, CDR1 is SGHTA and CDR2 is FQGNSA.

This clonotype was observed a few times. The rearrangement uses TRBV12-3 or TRBV12-4 and TRBJ2-1; tentatively, D is TRBD2 (7 bases). Trimming removed 8 bases at V and 4 bases at J, with 18 bases between. The CDR3 covers 15 residues. CDR3 nucleotide sequence: TGTGCCAGCGCCGCAACTAGGGGGGGTTACAATGAGCAGTTCTTC. Amino acids: CASAATRGGYNEQFF.

This clonotype was seen many times. This sequence joins TRBV6-2 or TRBV6-3 and TRBJ1-5; TRBD1 is a possible D gene (5 bases). V was clipped by 5 bases and J by 4 bases, with 9 bases between them. Germline CDR1 MNHEY, CDR2 SVGEGT. The length of the CDR3 is 13 residues. Here the CDR3 reads CASSPDTNQPQHF. The CDR3 bases are TGTGCCAGCAGTCCGGACACTAATCAGCCCCAGCATTTT.